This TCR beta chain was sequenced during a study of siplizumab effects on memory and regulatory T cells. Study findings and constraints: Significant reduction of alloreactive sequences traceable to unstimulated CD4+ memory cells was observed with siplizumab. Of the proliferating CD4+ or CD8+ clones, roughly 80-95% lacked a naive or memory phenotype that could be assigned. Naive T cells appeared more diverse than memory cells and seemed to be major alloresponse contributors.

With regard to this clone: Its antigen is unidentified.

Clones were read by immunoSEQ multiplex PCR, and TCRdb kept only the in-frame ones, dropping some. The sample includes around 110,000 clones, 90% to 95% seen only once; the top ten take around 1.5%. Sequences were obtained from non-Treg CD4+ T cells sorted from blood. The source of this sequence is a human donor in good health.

The DNA for the CDR3 is TGTGCCAGCAGCGTAGGTGCTAGCGGGAGATCCTACGAGCAGTACTTC. Translating it yields CASSVGASGRSYEQYF. The J gene is TRBJ2-7, the V gene TRBV9; 10 bases are a match to TRBD2. Germline CDR1 and CDR2: SGDLS and YYNGEE. J was trimmed by 1 base and V by 0 bases; bases with no gene match: 4. CDR3 length: 16 amino acids.